This T cell receptor (beta chain) was captured by sequencing in a study of cytomegalovirus exposure and HLA in healthy donors. This clone was found once. Its antigen is undetermined. Study results and limitations: Later on, an analysis showed TCR association rates differing by HLA locus, with DRB1 the most and HLA-C the fewest.

CDR3 size: 11 residues. Germline V CDR1 and CDR2: ENHRY, SYGVKD. The trim removed 7 bases at V and 4 bases at J, leaving 0 bases unmatched. Amplification used 60 Vbeta primers and 13 Jbeta primers. Measured with immunoSEQ multiplex PCR; TCRdb has only the in-frame clones, and not every one. The data show about 140,000 clones, roughly 72% seen once. This receptor was obtained from a man aged 35 to 55 in good health and CMV-seronegative. The V and J genes are TRBV10-3 and TRBJ1-2; TRBD1 matches 7 bases. Material for sequencing was PBMCs. The CDR3 sequence is CAITGGYGYTF. The CDR3 nucleotides read TGTGCCATCACAGGGGGCTATGGCTACACCTTC.